This note documents a single TCR beta chain sequence. This sample stems from a study of OX40 agonist ivuxolimab in advanced cancers. Generated by immunoSEQ multiplex PCR, the TCRdb table keeps only in-frame clones and is missing some. Among 40,000 to 55,000 clones listed, 88% were seen once. At baseline, cycle 4 day 1, and cycle 7 day 1, blood was sampled. The J segment lost 11 bases and the V segment lost 2 bases, leaving 14 bases of the junction unmatched. The CDR3 spans 15 residues. Germline V gene sequence: CDR1 MGHRA, CDR2 YSYEKL. J is TRBJ1-2 and V is TRBV4-1, with 7 bases identical to TRBD1. This specimen was CD4+ or CD8+ T cells sorted from blood, taken in a trial of the OX40 agonist ivuxolimab. This TCR derives from an adult with an advanced solid tumor such as melanoma, head and neck, liver or kidney cancer. CDR3 DNA sequence: TGCGCCAGCAGCCAACAAAGATGGGGCCAGGGGGGATACACCTTC. This sequence encodes CASSQQRWGQGGYTF.